This T cell receptor beta chain was sequenced for a study of blood T cell repertoires in COVID-19. Study details: PBMCs, B-cell-depleted T cells, or T cells provided the cDNA or gDNA that made up the material.

Clones were sequenced by immunoSEQ multiplex PCR, and TCRdb holds only the in-frame ones, with some missing. The sample lists approximately 250,000 clones; less than 90% were seen once. This CDR3 has 13 residues. J was trimmed by 7 bases and V by 3 bases; bases with no gene match: 5. This clone was detected a few times. Input material: peripheral blood. This sequence was found in a man in his sixties with acute or convalescent COVID-19. The chain couples TRBV12-3 or TRBV12-4 to TRBJ2-5; 7 bases agree with TRBD2. The CDR3 DNA follows: TGTGCCAGCAGTTTTCCGGCTAGCGGGACCCAGTACTTC. The encoded protein is CASSFPASGTQYF.